Reported below is one T cell receptor (beta chain). The data are from a study of technical replicates of blood from a few donors. Libraries were prepared by immunoSEQ multiplex PCR; TCRdb keeps only in-frame clonotypes and omits some of them. Here the sample spans about 83,000 clones, about 94% being singletons. Sequencing was done on a sample of T cells isolated from PBMCs. This clonotype originated in a human donor in good health.

The CDR3 sequence is CASSLTGTGVNTGELFF. The CDR3 DNA reads as TGTGCCAGCAGTCTGACCGGGACAGGAGTGAACACCGGGGAGCTGTTTTTT. The chain employs TRBV27 and TRBJ2-2, with TRBD1 identical over 8 bases. Germline loops: CDR1 MNHEY, CDR2 SMNVEV (reference sequence). J was trimmed by 1 base and V by 5 bases; bases with no gene match: 9. This CDR3 contains 17 residues.